These T cell receptor beta chains were read from a single sample in a study of CD8 T cells in ankylosing spondylitis. TCRdb processed the 5' RACE reads anew with MiXCR; each CDR3 protein has one entry. The sample shows fewer than 250,000 distinct CDR3 sequences, over 9.5% of them seen only once. The sample was blood, either unsorted or a sorted T cell fraction (not recorded which). Receptor source: a male donor with ankylosing spondylitis or in good health (not recorded which). Each CDR3 is given with its conserved first and last residue. Each record gives: CDR3 protein, CDR3 DNA, D gene, J gene, clone size, V gene. A D gene is named only where the DNA matches it firmly. Size tells how often a clone was seen (once, few, many) or the class of an expanded clone, and some rows leave it out.

CDR3aa: CASSQSSQSSYNEQFF
CDR3nt: TGTGCCAGCAGCCAGTCAAGCCAGAGCTCCTACAATGAGCAGTTCTTC
d_gene: NA
j_gene: TRBJ2-1
abundance: NA
v_gene: TRBV7-9

CDR3aa: CASSLSSRVRNYGYTF
CDR3nt: TGTGCCAGCAGCCTGTCCAGCAGGGTCCGTAACTATGGCTACACCTTC
d_gene: NA
j_gene: TRBJ1-2
abundance: many
v_gene: TRBV6-2/TRBV6-3

CDR3aa: CASSFPSGSLDEQFF
CDR3nt: TGTGCCAGCAGCTTCCCTAGCGGGTCCCTCGATGAGCAGTTCTTC
d_gene: TRBD2
j_gene: TRBJ2-1
abundance: few
v_gene: TRBV7-2

CDR3aa: CASSQLGYGYTF
CDR3nt: TGCGCCAGCAGCCAGCTCGGGTATGGCTACACCTTC
d_gene: NA
j_gene: TRBJ1-2
abundance: NA
v_gene: TRBV4-1

CDR3aa: CASSGTPNAEAFF
CDR3nt: TGTGCCAGCAGCGGGACACCGAACGCTGAAGCTTTCTTT
d_gene: NA
j_gene: TRBJ1-1
abundance: many
v_gene: TRBV9

CDR3aa: CASSFVAGGPKTQYF
CDR3nt: TGTGCCAGCAGTTTCGTTGCGGGGGGGCCGAAGACCCAGTACTTC
d_gene: TRBD2
j_gene: TRBJ2-5
abundance: many
v_gene: TRBV27

CDR3aa: CASSLRDLRLF
CDR3nt: TGTGCCAGCAGCCTCCGGGACCTACGCCTCTTC
d_gene: NA
j_gene: TRBJ2-1
abundance: NA
v_gene: TRBV12-3/TRBV12-4

CDR3aa: CASSQGAAPTDTQYF
CDR3nt: TGTGCCAGCAGCCAAGGGGCGGCCCCCACAGATACGCAGTATTTT
d_gene: NA
j_gene: TRBJ2-3
abundance: many
v_gene: TRBV3-1

CDR3aa: CASSFLGRGWENTEAFF
CDR3nt: TGTGCCAGCAGCTTCCTTGGCAGGGGGTGGGAGAACACTGAAGCTTTCTTT
d_gene: TRBD1
j_gene: TRBJ1-1
abundance: many
v_gene: TRBV7-2

CDR3aa: CASRTGATDTQYF
CDR3nt: TGTGCCAGCCGGACAGGCGCTACAGATACGCAGTATTTT
d_gene: TRBD1
j_gene: TRBJ2-3
abundance: many
v_gene: TRBV6-1

CDR3aa: CASSDNPPQGGYTF
CDR3nt: TGTGCCAGCAGTGACAACCCACCTCAGGGTGGCTACACCTTC
d_gene: NA
j_gene: TRBJ1-2
abundance: many
v_gene: TRBV2

CDR3aa: CASSLDGLTSTDTQYF
CDR3nt: TGCGCCAGCAGCTTGGACGGCCTAACAAGCACAGATACGCAGTATTTT
d_gene: NA
j_gene: TRBJ2-3
abundance: few
v_gene: TRBV5-1

CDR3aa: CASSLSITLGTAFF
CDR3nt: TGTGCCAGCAGTTTATCGATCACCCTCGGGACGGCTTTCTTT
d_gene: NA
j_gene: TRBJ1-1
abundance: many
v_gene: TRBV27

CDR3aa: CATSRDPTDTQYF
CDR3nt: TGTGCCACCAGCAGAGATCCGACAGATACGCAGTATTTT
d_gene: NA
j_gene: TRBJ2-3
abundance: few
v_gene: TRBV15

CDR3aa: CASSTSGTSGYNEQFF
CDR3nt: TGTGCCAGCAGCACCTCCGGGACTAGCGGTTACAATGAGCAGTTCTTC
d_gene: TRBD2
j_gene: TRBJ2-1
abundance: few
v_gene: TRBV5-5

CDR3aa: CASSTRTGEAFF
CDR3nt: TGTGCCAGCAGCACCCGGACAGGTGAAGCTTTCTTT
d_gene: TRBD1
j_gene: TRBJ1-1
abundance: many
v_gene: TRBV13